The next 30 T cell receptor beta chains were all read from a single sample in a study of cytomegalovirus exposure and HLA in healthy donors. The PCR made use of 60 Vbeta and 13 Jbeta primers. Clones were read by immunoSEQ multiplex PCR, and TCRdb kept only the in-frame ones, dropping some. The repertoire includes about 160,000 clones, approximately 80% of them detected once, and 1.6% sits in the top ten. The sample comprised PBMCs. The source of these receptors is a woman in her 30s in good health and CMV-seronegative.

The V call is TRBV5-8, the J call TRBJ2-1; 8 bases map to TRBD2. With V trimmed by 4 bases and J by 9 bases, 15 bases remained unmatched. This CDR3 contains 16 residues. Germline loops: CDR1 SGHTS, CDR2 YDEGEE. CDR3 sequence (DNA): TGTGCCAGCAGCCAAGTCCGGGGGGGAGGCCTGGGTGAGCAGTTCTTC. Translating gives CASSQVRGGGLGEQFF.

V usage is TRBV5-1 and J usage is TRBJ2-7; 11 bases agree with TRBD2. The CDR3 has 17 amino acids. Germline V gene data show CDR1 as SGHRS and CDR2 as YFSETQ. After removal of 4 bases from V and 4 bases from J, the junction contained 13 bases not matched to a gene. DNA for the CDR3: TGCGCCAGCAGCCCCGGGGCTAGCGGGGGGTTGATGTACGAGCAGTACTTC. Its translation is CASSPGASGGLMYEQYF.

The chain couples TRBV30 to TRBJ1-5, with a weak D call TRBD1 (6 bases). Germline V gene lookup returns CDR1 GTSNPN and CDR2 SVGIG (reference sequence). The V end lost 5 bases, the J end lost 0 bases, and 8 bases lay between the germline ends. The CDR3 spans 13 residues. The CDR3 DNA is TGTGCCTGGGGACAGTATAGCAATCAGCCCCAGCATTTT. It is translated as CAWGQYSNQPQHF. The complete variable domain, with remaining parts taken from reference TRBV30 and TRBJ1-5, reads SQTIHQWPATLVQPVGSPLSLECTVEGTSNPNLYWYRQAAGRGLQLLFYSVGIGQISSEVPQNLSASRPQDRQFILSSKKLLLSDSGFYLCAWGQYSNQPQHFGDGTRLSIL.

The chain has TRBV5-8 and TRBJ1-5; unclear D gene. This CDR3 has 14 residues. Germline-derived CDR1 and CDR2 are SGHTS and YDEGEE. V was pared by 4 bases and J by 5 bases, with 13 bases between. The CDR3 sequence: CASSVRDFDQPQHF. The DNA of the CDR3 is TGTGCCAGCAGCGTACGGGATTTCGATCAGCCCCAGCATTTT.

About this clone itself: In the same sample, other DNA sequences code for this CDR3. V gene TRBV9 combines with J gene TRBJ1-1, with D tentatively TRBD1 (6 bases). The CDR3 is 13 residues long. V lost 3 bases, J lost 1 base, and 7 bases lay in between. The germline V gene has CDR1 SGDLS and CDR2 YYNGEE. The CDR3, as DNA: TGTGCCAGCAGCGGGACAGCGAACACTGAAGCTTTCTTT. Encoded protein: CASSGTANTEAFF.

The chain carries TRBV11-3 and TRBJ2-2; 8 bases map to TRBD2. The CDR3 is made up of 16 amino acids. Germline-derived CDR1 and CDR2 are SGHNT and YENEEA. V gave up 4 bases and J gave up 6 bases; unmatched junction bases: 10. The CDR3 is CASSYGLASGSGELFF. Written as DNA, the CDR3 is TGTGCCAGCAGCTACGGGCTGGCTAGCGGGTCCGGGGAGCTGTTTTTT.

The rearrangement uses TRBV6-1 and TRBJ1-1, with D unclear. Trimming left V 2 bases short and J 5 bases short, with 12 bases between. The CDR3 is 14 amino acids. The germline V gene has CDR1 MNHNS and CDR2 SASEGT. CDR3 protein: CASSERQAGTEAFF. Written as DNA, the CDR3 is TGTGCCAGCAGTGAAAGGCAGGCTGGAACTGAAGCTTTCTTT.

A note on this clone: This same CDR3 is encoded by further DNA sequences in the sample. This chain links TRBV7-9 with TRBJ1-2, with TRBD1 as a possible D gene (5 bases). V was pared by 0 bases and J by 4 bases, with 15 bases between. Germline CDR1 is SEHNR and CDR2 is FQNEAQ (reference sequence). The length of the CDR3 is 16 residues. CDR3 nucleotides: TGTGCCAGCAGCTTAGCAGAAGGGCAGGGCTTCTATGGCTACACCTTC. It is translated as CASSLAEGQGFYGYTF. Drawing the rest from reference TRBV7-9 and TRBJ1-2, the complete variable domain is DTGVSQNPRHKITKRGQNVTFRCDPISEHNRLYWYRQTLGQGPEFLTYFQNEAQLEKSRLLSDRFSAERPKGSFSTLEIQRTEQGDSAMYLCASSLAEGQGFYGYTFGSGTRLTVV.

This chain uses TRBV11-3 with TRBJ2-7, with 9 bases matching TRBD2. Germline assignment: CDR1 SGHNT and CDR2 YENEEA. The CDR3 has 14 residues. V shed 3 bases and J 2 bases; nucleotides not matched to a gene: 2. The chain's CDR3 is CASSLGTSPYEQYF. The CDR3, as DNA: TGTGCCAGCAGCTTGGGGACTAGCCCCTACGAGCAGTACTTC.

This chain connects TRBV29-1 to TRBJ1-1, with D possibly TRBD1 on 5 matching bases. Trimming removed 7 bases at V and 4 bases at J, with 16 bases between. There are 13 residues in the CDR3. The germline V gene has CDR1 SQVTM and CDR2 ANQGSEA. The CDR3 is CSGMQGLGTEAFF. In DNA, the CDR3 is TGCAGCGGGATGCAGGGTTTGGGCACTGAAGCTTTCTTT.

This sequence joins TRBV2 and TRBJ2-3; 9 bases map to TRBD1. V lost 6 bases and J lost 10; bases outside the gene matches: 11. Germline V gene data show CDR1 as SNHLY and CDR2 as FYNNEI. The CDR3 length is 14 residues. The CDR3 DNA reads TGTGCCAGCAGAGAGGGACAGGGCTCTTTAGCGCAGTATTTT. Protein: CASREGQGSLAQYF.

The chain joins TRBV9 to TRBJ2-5; no clear D. Deletions cut 3 bases from V and 3 bases from J, with 15 bases between. The CDR3 consists of 15 residues. Germline CDR1 is SGDLS and CDR2 is YYNGEE. CDR3 protein: CASSATITVKETQYF. In nucleotides, the CDR3 is TGTGCCAGCAGCGCGACCATCACAGTCAAAGAGACCCAGTACTTC.

Worth noting for this clone: One junction end does not reproduce the germline sequence, and a read error may be involved. The genes are TRBV7-9 and TRBJ2-7, with 13 bases aligning to TRBD2. Germline CDR1 and CDR2: SEHNR and FQNEAQ (reference sequence). This CDR3 contains 17 residues. Here the CDR3 reads CSSSRLGTSGGGHEQYF. In nucleotides, the CDR3 is TGTTCCAGCAGCCGGCTAGGCACTAGCGGGGGGGGCCACGAGCAGTACTTC.

As to this clone: One junction end does not reproduce the germline sequence, and a read error may be involved. The chain couples TRBV2 to TRBJ2-7, with 7 bases identical to TRBD2. Germline CDR1 SNHLY, CDR2 FYNNEI. This CDR3 is 13 amino acids long. The CDR3 region has the DNA TGTGCCAGCAGTGAAGGATTCCGGGACTACAGAAGCTTC. Translation: CASSEGFRDYRSF.

There are a few counts of this clone. The rearrangement joins TRBV30 to TRBJ2-1, with D unresolved. The CDR3 totals 13 residues. Germline V lookup: CDR1 GTSNPN, CDR2 SVGIG (reference sequence). With 3 bases removed from V and 5 bases from J, the gap between germline ends came to 11 bases. In nucleotides, the CDR3 is TGTGCCTGGAGAGCAAAACTAAACAATGAGCAGTTCTTC. Amino acids: CAWRAKLNNEQFF.

The chain links TRBV29-1 to TRBJ1-1; perhaps TRBD1 as D (5 bases). The V gene lost 4 bases and the J gene lost 1 base, with 10 bases spanning the gap. This CDR3 has 13 residues. From germline, CDR1 is SQVTM and CDR2 ANQGSEA. CDR3 DNA sequence: TGCAGCGTTGCCCGGACACCGAACACTGAAGCTTTCTTT. Translation gives CSVARTPNTEAFF.

CDR3 loop: CAWSSSGRGTDTQYF. As DNA, the CDR3 is TGTGCCTGGAGTTCTAGCGGGAGGGGTACAGATACGCAGTATTTT. The chain recombines TRBV30 with TRBJ2-3, with 12 bases aligning to TRBD2. The CDR3 is 15 amino acids. The trim removed 2 bases at V and 3 bases at J, leaving 3 bases unmatched. From germline, CDR1 is GTSNPN and CDR2 SVGIG (reference sequence). Looking up the rest from reference TRBV30 and TRBJ2-3 gives the full variable domain: SQTIHQWPATLVQPVGSPLSLECTVEGTSNPNLYWYRQAAGRGLQLLFYSVGIGQISSEVPQNLSASRPQDRQFILSSKKLLLSDSGFYLCAWSSSGRGTDTQYFGPGTRLTVL.

This sequence joins TRBV2 and TRBJ2-1; 13 nucleotides agree with TRBD2. Looked up from germline, CDR1 is SNHLY and CDR2 is FYNNEI. The ends lost 7 bases at V and 7 bases at J; junction bases unmatched: 7. The CDR3 consists of 15 residues. The CDR3 region has the DNA TGTGCCAGCAAACCGGGACTAGCGGGATCAAATGAGCAGTTCTTC. Its protein product is CASKPGLAGSNEQFF.

The chain is built from TRBV7-2 and TRBJ2-1; 7 bases agree with TRBD2. Germline CDR1 and CDR2: SGHTA and FQGNSA. The ends lost 1 base at V and 8 bases at J; junction bases unmatched: 14. The CDR3 runs to 17 residues. The CDR3 reads CASSLVGRGRVADEQFF. CDR3 DNA: TGTGCCAGCAGCTTAGTGGGTCGGGGGAGGGTGGCCGATGAGCAGTTCTTC.

V is TRBV27 and J is TRBJ2-7, with TRBD1 matching 8 bases. The CDR3 loop spans 14 amino acids. CDR1 and CDR2 (germline): MNHEY, SMNVEV (reference sequence). Trimming at V came to 5 bases and at J to 3 bases, leaving 6 bases not matched to a gene. CDR3 in amino acids: CASSPTGANYEQYF. The CDR3 coding sequence is TGTGCCAGCAGTCCGACAGGGGCTAACTACGAGCAGTACTTC.

This clone was seen only once. V and J are TRBV4-3 and TRBJ2-7; 11 nucleotides agree with TRBD1. The CDR3 covers 15 residues. V lost 0 bases, J lost 6 bases, and 4 bases stayed unmatched. Germline CDR1 is LGHNA and CDR2 is YSLEER. CDR3 sequence: CASSQDRDRGTEQYF. CDR3 nucleotide sequence: TGCGCCAGCAGCCAAGATAGGGACAGGGGGACCGAGCAGTACTTC.

Remarks on this clone: One end of the junction does not line up with germline, which may come from a read error. The chain recombines TRBV29-1 with TRBJ1-2; 7 positions match TRBD1. The CDR3 loop spans 13 amino acids. The germline gives CDR1 SQVTM, CDR2 ANQGSEA. Here the CDR3 DNA reads TGCAGCGTTCGGGACAGCACTAACTATGGCTACCCCTTC. This sequence encodes CSVRDSTNYGYPF.

This clone appeared a few times. V and J are TRBV4-1 and TRBJ1-1; D is undetermined. V was clipped by 0 bases and J by 1 base, with 6 bases between them. CDR3 size: 14 residues. Germline V gene lookup returns CDR1 MGHRA and CDR2 YSYEKL. The CDR3 nucleotides read TGCGCCAGCAGCCAAGAGCCGGGGAACACTGAAGCTTTCTTT. Protein sequence: CASSQEPGNTEAFF.

This CDR3 is CASPRQGETQYF. The CDR3 DNA follows: TGTGCCAGCCCAAGACAGGGGGAGACCCAGTACTTC. The chain couples TRBV2 to TRBJ2-5; 8 bases fit TRBD1. The length of the CDR3 is 12 residues. Losses at the gene ends were 8 bases for V and 5 bases for J; bases not matched to a gene: 4. CDR1 is SNHLY, CDR2 FYNNEI, per germline.

CDR3 sequence reads: CASPRTGTIRQGLNTGELFF. The DNA of the CDR3 is TGTGCCAGCCCACGGACAGGCACCATCCGACAGGGGTTGAACACCGGGGAGCTGTTTTTT. The chain combines TRBV21-1 with TRBJ2-2; the D call TRBD1 from the table was never checked on the DNA. TRBV21-1 is noted as a pseudogene. CDR3 size: 20 residues.

The chain carries TRBV4-3 and TRBJ2-2; 7 bases line up with TRBD2. From germline, CDR1 is LGHNA and CDR2 YSLEER. Trimming took 0 bases from V and 3 from J; bases not matched to a gene: 7. This CDR3 has 17 residues. CDR3 bases: TGCGCCAGCAGCCAAGATGGGGGGGGTCCGGACACCGGGGAGCTGTTTTTT. Protein: CASSQDGGGPDTGELFF.

This chain links TRBV30 with TRBJ1-5, with a weak D call TRBD1 (5 bases). Trimming cost V 0 bases and J 4 bases, with 10 bases left between them. The length of the CDR3 is 14 residues. Germline values: CDR1 GTSNPN, CDR2 SVGIG (reference sequence). The CDR3 here is CAWSVITGNQPQHF. In DNA form, the CDR3 reads TGTGCCTGGAGTGTGATAACAGGAAATCAGCCCCAGCATTTT.

The chain uses TRBV5-1 and TRBJ2-1; D possibly corresponds to TRBD1 (5 bases). The CDR3 loop spans 14 amino acids. Germline V gene data show CDR1 as SGHRS and CDR2 as YFSETQ. Trimming removed 0 bases at V and 4 bases at J, with 8 bases between. The CDR3 reads CASSLGGRYNEQFF. The CDR3 bases are TGCGCCAGCAGCTTGGGGGGCAGGTACAATGAGCAGTTCTTC.

The chain is built from TRBV7-8 and TRBJ1-1; D possibly corresponds to TRBD1 (6 bases). The CDR3 extends over 13 amino acids. Trimming removed 1 base at V and 4 bases at J, with 7 bases between. Germline CDR1 is SGHVS and CDR2 is FQNEAQ. For the CDR3, the DNA is TGTGCCAGCAGCTTAGGAGGGGGCACTGAAGCTTTCTTT. It yields the protein CASSLGGGTEAFF. Drawing the rest from reference TRBV7-8 and TRBJ1-1, the complete variable domain is GAGVSQSPRYKVAKRGQDVALRCDPISGHVSLFWYQQALGQGPEFLTYFQNEAQLDKSGLPSDRFFAERPEGSVSTLKIQRTQQEDSAVYLCASSLGGGTEAFFGQGTRLTVV.

The CDR3 is CASSVLAGVTGANVLTF. As DNA, the CDR3 is TGTGCCAGCAGCGTGCTCGCGGGGGTTACGGGGGCCAACGTCCTGACTTTC. This chain joins TRBV9 and TRBJ2-6; 7 bases agree with TRBD2. From germline, CDR1 is SGDLS and CDR2 YYNGEE. Trimming cost V 2 bases and J 4 bases; bases outside gene matches: 9. The CDR3 consists of 17 residues.